The 18 T cell receptor beta chains below were found in one sample sequenced in a study of cytomegalovirus exposure and HLA in healthy donors. PCR amplification relied on 60 Vbeta primers (plus 13 Jbeta primers). Assay used: immunoSEQ multiplex PCR; TCRdb lists only in-frame clones, some missing. Here the sample spans more than 150,000 clones, roughly 78% being singletons. The specimen was PBMCs. These receptors all come from a woman between 25 and 40 years old in good health and CMV-seronegative.

This chain connects TRBV19 to TRBJ1-5; D call uncertain. Trimming cost V 3 bases and J 5 bases, with 11 bases left between them. The CDR3 covers 14 residues. Germline CDR1 reads LNHDA; CDR2 reads SQIVND (reference sequence). CDR3 nucleotide sequence: TGTGCCAGTAGTATGTCGAACGGGTATCAGCCCCAGCATTTT. Its protein product is CASSMSNGYQPQHF.

J is TRBJ1-1 and V is TRBV6-6; TRBD1 agrees at 7 bases. The trim removed 2 bases at V and 10 bases at J, leaving 4 bases unmatched. This CDR3 has 12 residues. CDR1 MNHNY and CDR2 SVGAGI come from the germline V gene (reference sequence). The CDR3 DNA reads as TGTGCCAGCAGTTACAGAGGGGGCGCAGCTTTCTTT. It codes for CASSYRGGAAFF.

The chain uses TRBV7-9 and TRBJ2-2; D might be TRBD2 (7 bases). The germline V and J ends were trimmed by 1 base and 2 bases, with 17 bases remaining between them. The CDR3 consists of 18 residues. Germline values: CDR1 SEHNR, CDR2 FQNEAQ (reference sequence). The CDR3: CASSLVVGGGHNTGELFF. In DNA form, the CDR3 reads TGTGCCAGCAGCTTAGTTGTCGGCGGGGGCCATAACACCGGGGAGCTGTTTTTT. The variable domain in full, with the rest retrieved from reference TRBV7-9 and TRBJ2-2, is DTGVSQNPRHKITKRGQNVTFRCDPISEHNRLYWYRQTLGQGPEFLTYFQNEAQLEKSRLLSDRFSAERPKGSFSTLEIQRTEQGDSAMYLCASSLVVGGGHNTGELFFGEGSRLTVL.

In its sample, this clone was seen a few times. The CDR3: CASSVGTGNQPQHF. The CDR3 bases are TGTGCCAGCAGTGTGGGGACAGGGAATCAGCCCCAGCATTTT. The chain carries TRBV6-1 and TRBJ1-5, with 9 bases that match TRBD1. Unmatched junction bases numbered 2, after V lost 4 bases and J lost 4 bases. The germline CDR1 and CDR2 sequences are MNHNS and SASEGT. This CDR3 has 14 residues.

This chain links TRBV7-9 with TRBJ1-1; possibly TRBD1 for D (6 bases). The V gene's germline CDR1 is SEHNR and CDR2 FQNEAQ (reference sequence). This CDR3 region has 15 residues. V was trimmed by 5 bases and J by 0 bases, leaving 13 bases between them. In DNA, the CDR3 is TGTGCCAGCAGCCCGAGGGGGGGCCTGAACACTGAAGCTTTCTTT. Protein: CASSPRGGLNTEAFF.

This clone showed up just a few times. This chain uses TRBV5-5 with TRBJ1-5; the match to TRBD1 covers 8 bases. Germline CDR1 is SGHKS and CDR2 is YYEKEE (reference sequence). The ends lost 4 bases at V and 5 bases at J; junction bases unmatched: 5. The CDR3 is made up of 14 amino acids. The CDR3 here is CASSRQGSDQPQHF. The DNA of the CDR3 is TGTGCCAGCAGCCGACAGGGGAGCGATCAGCCCCAGCATTTT.

The J gene is TRBJ1-5, the V gene TRBV30; tentative D call: TRBD1 (5 bases). The germline V gene has CDR1 GTSNPN and CDR2 SVGIG (reference sequence). The V end lost 7 bases, the J end lost 6 bases, and 16 bases lay between the germline ends. This CDR3 has 13 residues. The CDR3 DNA reads TGTGCCTCGGCGTGGGGAAGGGGTCAGCCCCAGCATTTT. Translation gives CASAWGRGQPQHF.

The chain links TRBV7-6 to TRBJ2-3; 7 bases agree with TRBD2. V shed 1 base and J 1 base; nucleotides not matched to a gene: 5. The CDR3 is 16 residues long. Per the germline V gene, CDR1 is SGHVS and CDR2 is FNYEAQ. CDR3 nucleotides: TGTGCCAGCAGCTTAGGGCAGGGAGGGGGCACAGATACGCAGTATTTT. Residues: CASSLGQGGGTDTQYF.

This clone was seen a handful of times. CDR3 protein: CATSRAPPGQGRADTQYF. In DNA, the CDR3 is TGTGCCACCAGCAGAGCCCCGCCGGGACAGGGAAGGGCAGATACGCAGTATTTT. The V and J genes are TRBV15 and TRBJ2-3; 9 nucleotides agree with TRBD1. J was trimmed by 4 bases and V by 1 base; bases with no gene match: 12. The length of the CDR3 is 18 residues. Per germline, CDR1 LNHNV and CDR2 YYDKDF (reference sequence).

The chain joins TRBV7-6 to TRBJ2-3; 12 bases map to TRBD2. Germline V lookup: CDR1 SGHVS, CDR2 FNYEAQ. The ends lost 6 bases at V and 3 bases at J; junction bases unmatched: 7. The CDR3 runs to 16 residues. The CDR3 nucleotides are TGTGCCAGCAGACGACTAGCGGGGGTTGAGACAGATACGCAGTATTTT. Translating it yields CASRRLAGVETDTQYF.

The chain joins TRBV5-1 to TRBJ1-1, with a weak D call TRBD1 (5 bases). Trimming shortened V by 3 bases and J by 3 bases, and 6 bases separated the two germline ends. Germline assignment: CDR1 SGHRS and CDR2 YFSETQ. The CDR3 sequence is 12 residues long. In DNA, the CDR3 is TGCGCCAGCAGCTGGGGCGACACTGAAGCTTTCTTT. Encoded protein: CASSWGDTEAFF.

The rearrangement uses TRBV29-1 and TRBJ1-1, with no clear D. The germline V gene encodes CDR1 SQVTM and CDR2 ANQGSEA. Deletions cut 2 bases from V and 6 bases from J, with 13 bases between. There are 13 residues in the CDR3. DNA of the CDR3: TGCAGCGTTGAATCGGGGATGGTGGCTGAAGCTTTCTTT. This translates into CSVESGMVAEAFF.

The chain uses TRBV19 and TRBJ1-1; maybe TRBD1 (6 bases). This CDR3 has 13 amino acids. With 6 bases removed from V and 7 bases from J, the gap between germline ends came to 15 bases. Germline V gene lookup returns CDR1 LNHDA and CDR2 SQIVND (reference sequence). CDR3 residues: CASRVTGSLEAFF. For the CDR3, the DNA is TGTGCCAGTAGAGTGACAGGCTCGCTTGAAGCTTTCTTT.

This clone has a single count. The chain has TRBV19 and TRBJ2-1; D unresolved. Trimming took 6 bases from V and 0 from J, leaving 12 bases between them. The CDR3 extends over 15 amino acids. From germline, CDR1 is LNHDA and CDR2 SQIVND (reference sequence). The CDR3 sequence: CASSNLLSSYNEQFF. CDR3 nucleotides: TGTGCCAGTAGCAACCTACTGAGCTCCTACAATGAGCAGTTCTTC.

J is TRBJ2-7 and V is TRBV5-1; D is perhaps TRBD2 (5 bases). Trimming pared 2 bases from V and 6 bases from J, leaving 24 bases between. This CDR3 has 17 amino acids. In germline, CDR1 is SGHRS, CDR2 YFSETQ. CDR3 sequence reads: CASSFESRAPFRGEQYF. The CDR3 coding sequence is TGCGCCAGCAGCTTTGAGAGTCGTGCGCCGTTCCGGGGCGAGCAGTACTTC.

This clone has a single count. The chain recombines TRBV29-1 with TRBJ2-7; 9 nucleotides match TRBD1. Germline V gene data show CDR1 as SQVTM and CDR2 as ANQGSEA. This CDR3 region has 14 residues. The J segment lost 7 bases and the V segment lost 4 bases, leaving 11 bases of the junction unmatched. CDR3 bases: TGCAGCGTTGGGGACAGGGTAGGCTCGGGGGAGCAGTACTTC. It is translated as CSVGDRVGSGEQYF.

The chain recombines TRBV9 with TRBJ1-2; tentatively, D is TRBD1 (5 bases). Germline loops: CDR1 SGDLS, CDR2 YYNGEE. The CDR3 extends over 16 amino acids. V was clipped by 2 bases and J by 6 bases, with 20 bases between them. CDR3 DNA: TGTGCCAGCAGCGTTAACGCCCATGGGGGGGTTCATGGCTACACCTTC. Protein sequence: CASSVNAHGGVHGYTF.

The rearrangement joins TRBV6-5 to TRBJ1-2; 10 nucleotides agree with TRBD1. The J segment lost 6 bases and the V segment lost 6 bases, leaving 4 bases of the junction unmatched. This CDR3 contains 13 residues. Germline-derived CDR1 and CDR2 are MNHEY and SVGAGI. The CDR3 sequence is CASRKTGGHGYTF. The CDR3 DNA reads as TGTGCCAGCAGAAAGACAGGGGGCCATGGCTACACCTTC.